The 3 T cell receptor beta chains below all came from one sample that was sequenced in a study of cytomegalovirus exposure and HLA in healthy donors. The PCR made use of 60 Vbeta and 13 Jbeta primers. Assay: immunoSEQ multiplex PCR; the TCRdb copy retains only in-frame clones and omits some. This table holds about 180,000 clones, 76% found once. Sequencing input: PBMCs. These receptor sequences come from a man aged 18 to 29 in good health and CMV-seronegative.

This sequence joins TRBV19 and TRBJ2-5; D perhaps matches TRBD2 (5 bases). Germline CDR1 and CDR2: LNHDA and SQIVND (reference sequence). V was clipped by 3 bases and J by 5 bases, with 13 bases between them. The CDR3 consists of 14 residues. CDR3 in DNA: TGTGCCAGTAGTATTGGAACCCCGGGGGAGACCCAGTACTTC. Amino acids: CASSIGTPGETQYF.

This clone was detected a few times. The chain recombines TRBV19 with TRBJ2-2; the D is unclear. Germline CDR1 and CDR2: LNHDA and SQIVND (reference sequence). The CDR3 is 15 residues long. The V and J ends lost 3 bases and 0 bases respectively, with 8 bases between them. CDR3: CASSMYTSNTGELFF. The DNA for the CDR3 is TGTGCCAGTAGTATGTACACATCGAACACCGGGGAGCTGTTTTTT.

This clone appeared a few times. The chain combines TRBV21-1 with TRBJ1-1; the listed D gene, TRBD1, was not tested against the DNA. TRBV21-1 is listed as a pseudogene. The CDR3 is made up of 15 amino acids. CDR3 in DNA: TGTGCCAGCAGCAAAGAAAAGACAGGGTCCACTGAAGCTTTCTTT. Residues: CASSKEKTGSTEAFF.